These 23 T cell receptor beta chains share one sample of origin, sequenced in a study of cytomegalovirus exposure and HLA in healthy donors. Researchers ran the PCR with 60 Vbeta and 13 Jbeta primers. Here immunoSEQ multiplex PCR was the method, and the copy in TCRdb shows in-frame clones only, minus some. The table shows some 130,000 clones, with more than 70% occurring only once. The sample taken for sequencing was PBMCs. All receptors derive from a woman in her fifties or sixties in good health and CMV-seronegative.

The rearrangement uses TRBV2 and TRBJ2-4; TRBD2 is a possible D gene (5 bases). Per germline, CDR1 SNHLY and CDR2 FYNNEI. With 6 bases removed from V and 1 base from J, the gap between germline ends came to 10 bases. This CDR3 comprises 14 residues. The CDR3 coding sequence is TGTGCCAGCAGAGTGAGGGTCGCCAAAAACATTCAGTACTTC. Its translation is CASRVRVAKNIQYF.

This clone was counted a few times. Mismatch with germline at one junction end may stem from a read error. The J gene is TRBJ2-7, the V gene TRBV7-9; D may be TRBD1 (5 bases). Germline V gene data show CDR1 as SEHNR and CDR2 as FQNEAQ (reference sequence). The CDR3 is 12 amino acids. The CDR3 DNA reads as TGTTCCAGCAGCTTTTCCAAGGGGGAGCAGTACTTC. Residues: CSSSFSKGEQYF.

The J gene is TRBJ2-2, the V gene TRBV14; D is ambiguous. CDR1 is SGHDN and CDR2 is FVKESK in the germline V gene. The CDR3 is 16 residues long. Trimming shortened V by 2 bases and J by 1 base, and 11 bases separated the two germline ends. CDR3 protein: CASSQIMAVNTGELFF. The CDR3, as DNA: TGTGCCAGCAGCCAAATCATGGCAGTGAACACCGGGGAGCTGTTTTTT. Supplemented by reference TRBV14 and TRBJ2-2, the full variable domain reads EAGVTQFPSHSVIEKGQTVTLRCDPISGHDNLYWYRRVMGKEIKFLLHFVKESKQDESGMPNNRFLAERTGGTYSTLKVQPAELEDSGVYFCASSQIMAVNTGELFFGEGSRLTVL.

The CDR3, as DNA: TGTGCCAGCAGCTTGAGTACCAGGGGCACTGAAAAACTGTTTTTT. It specifies CASSLSTRGTEKLFF. The chain employs TRBV5-4 and TRBJ1-4; TRBD1 might be the D (6 bases). Trimming stripped 1 base from V and 7 bases from J, with 14 bases between. This CDR3 is built from 15 residues. Looked up from germline, CDR1 is SGHNT and CDR2 is YYREEE (reference sequence). Based on the CDR3 plus reference TRBV5-4 and TRBJ1-4, the full variable domain is ETGVTQSPTHLIKTRGQQVTLRCSSQSGHNTVSWYQQALGQGPQFIFQYYREEENGRGNFPPRFSGLQFPNYSSELNVNALELDDSALYLCASSLSTRGTEKLFFGSGTQLSVL.

The genes are TRBV7-2 and TRBJ2-5; TRBD1 matches at 10 bases. The CDR3 consists of 18 residues. V gave up 5 bases and J gave up 2 bases; unmatched junction bases: 14. The germline gives CDR1 SGHTA, CDR2 FQGNSA. The CDR3 protein is CASSTRAGDRGPQETQYF. For the CDR3, the DNA is TGTGCCAGCAGCACCCGAGCCGGGGACAGGGGTCCTCAAGAGACCCAGTACTTC.

The genes are TRBV20-1 and TRBJ2-7; 8 nucleotides line up with TRBD1. This CDR3 comprises 11 residues. The junction had 3 bases not matched to a gene; V was cut back by 5 bases and J by 6 bases. Germline loops: CDR1 DFQATT, CDR2 SNEGSKA (reference sequence). CDR3 nucleotides: TGCAGTGCTCGCACAGGGGGCGAGCAGTACTTC. It codes for CSARTGGEQYF.

This chain links TRBV27 with TRBJ2-5, with 15 bases that match TRBD2. Germline V lookup: CDR1 MNHEY, CDR2 SMNVEV (reference sequence). Trimming removed 4 bases from V and 0 bases from J; junction bases left unmatched: 15. The CDR3 totals 21 residues. This CDR3 is CASSSEGDPGLAGGYQETQYF. The CDR3 nucleotides read TGTGCCAGCAGTTCCGAGGGTGATCCGGGACTAGCGGGAGGTTACCAAGAGACCCAGTACTTC.

CDR3 amino acids: CASSSETGRVGGYTF. The CDR3 bases are TGCGCCAGCAGCTCAGAGACAGGAAGGGTGGGTGGCTACACCTTC. The chain links TRBV5-1 to TRBJ1-2; D may be TRBD1 (6 bases). The CDR3 has 15 amino acids. From germline, CDR1 is SGHRS and CDR2 YFSETQ. Trimming took off 3 bases at V and 7 bases at J, with 19 bases between the two ends.

CDR3: CSVGRKLTDTQYF. The CDR3 DNA follows: TGCAGCGTTGGGCGGAAGCTCACAGATACGCAGTATTTT. The chain has TRBV29-1 and TRBJ2-3, with D hard to call. This CDR3 contains 13 residues. V gave up 4 bases and J gave up 2 bases, with 10 bases separating them. Germline-derived CDR1 and CDR2 are SQVTM and ANQGSEA.

The V and J genes are TRBV28 and TRBJ1-2; weak D call: TRBD1 (6 bases). This CDR3 spans 12 amino acids. In germline, CDR1 is MDHEN, CDR2 SYDVKM. Trimming cost V 6 bases and J 13 bases, with 18 bases left between them. CDR3 protein: CASRLPGTFLTF. In DNA form, the CDR3 reads TGTGCCAGCAGGCTTCCCGGGACATTTCTCACCTTC.

This chain links TRBV28 with TRBJ2-1; no clear D. V was pared by 10 bases and J by 0 bases, with 4 bases between. This CDR3 is built from 11 residues. Germline CDR1 and CDR2: MDHEN and SYDVKM. The CDR3 protein is CATRSYNEQFF. CDR3 nucleotide sequence: TGTGCCACCCGCTCCTACAATGAGCAGTTCTTC. The whole variable domain, filled in from reference TRBV28 and TRBJ2-1, reads DVKVTQSSRYLVKRTGEKVFLECVQDMDHENMFWYRQDPGLGLRLIYFSYDVKMKEKGDIPEGYSVSREKKERFSLILESASTNQTSMYLCATRSYNEQFFGPGTRLTVL.

This chain links TRBV5-1 with TRBJ2-6; TRBD1 matches at 9 bases. The CDR3 totals 17 residues. Germline V gene sequence: CDR1 SGHRS, CDR2 YFSETQ. The V segment lost 4 bases and the J segment 3 bases; nucleotides outside the gene matches: 8. The CDR3 reads CASSAPTGGGGANVLTF. The CDR3 DNA reads as TGCGCCAGCAGCGCGCCGACAGGGGGAGGTGGGGCCAACGTCCTGACTTTC.

Regarding this clone: At one end, the junction sequence differs from germline, possibly due to a read error. The chain combines TRBV7-3 with TRBJ1-2; D not resolved. The CDR3 sequence is 15 residues long. From germline, CDR1 is SGHTA and CDR2 FQGTGA. The CDR3, as DNA: TGTGCCAGCGCCCAGGACGGACTAGTTACTTATGGCCACACCTTC. It codes for CASAQDGLVTYGHTF.

The rearrangement joins TRBV7-9 to TRBJ1-2; D gene ambiguous. Germline V lookup: CDR1 SEHNR, CDR2 FQNEAQ (reference sequence). The CDR3 is 16 residues long. With 0 bases removed from V and 2 bases from J, the gap between germline ends came to 13 bases. CDR3 coding DNA: TGTGCCAGCAGCTTAGCGACGTTAGACACAAACTATGGCTACACCTTC. Translated: CASSLATLDTNYGYTF.

This clone was detected only once. The J gene is TRBJ2-7, the V gene TRBV11-3, with 8 nucleotides matching TRBD1. CDR3 length: 14 amino acids. Germline V gives CDR1 SGHNT, CDR2 YENEEA. J gave up 4 bases and V 5 bases, and 7 bases lay outside the gene matches. The CDR3, as DNA: TGTGCCAGCAGCCGACAGGGGAGTTTGTACGAGCAGTACTTC. This codes for CASSRQGSLYEQYF.

The chain couples TRBV27 to TRBJ2-5; 7 bases agree with TRBD1. The ends lost 5 bases at V and 4 bases at J; junction bases unmatched: 16. Germline CDR1 and CDR2: MNHEY and SMNVEV (reference sequence). This CDR3 has 17 amino acids. CDR3 in DNA: TGTGCCAGCAGTCCCCGGTTGGAGACAGGGCTGCGAGAGACCCAGTACTTC. Translated, it gives CASSPRLETGLRETQYF.

This chain links TRBV5-4 with TRBJ2-7, with 12 bases lining up with TRBD2. The CDR3 runs 16 residues. Germline V gives CDR1 SGHNT, CDR2 YYREEE (reference sequence). Trimming took 0 bases from V and 4 from J; bases not matched to a gene: 5. The CDR3 spells CASSLDLAGGMYEQYF. DNA for the CDR3: TGTGCCAGCAGCTTGGATCTAGCGGGGGGGATGTACGAGCAGTACTTC.

The chain joins TRBV5-1 to TRBJ1-6; D not certain. The CDR3 runs to 15 residues. From germline, CDR1 is SGHRS and CDR2 YFSETQ. The V end was cut by 0 bases, the J end by 5 bases, with 9 bases between. The chain's CDR3 is CASSLARENNSPLHF. The CDR3, as DNA: TGCGCCAGCAGCTTGGCTCGAGAGAATAATTCACCCCTCCACTTT.

The V and J genes are TRBV29-1 and TRBJ2-7; 7 positions match TRBD1. Per germline, CDR1 SQVTM and CDR2 ANQGSEA. The CDR3 is made up of 15 amino acids. After removal of 4 bases from V and 4 bases from J, the junction contained 13 bases not matched to a gene. DNA of the CDR3: TGCAGCGTTGGCCTTCTGAAGGGACAGATTTACGAGCAGTACTTC. Its translation is CSVGLLKGQIYEQYF.

The V gene is TRBV7-8, the J gene TRBJ1-2; D might be TRBD1 (5 bases). The germline CDR1 and CDR2 sequences are SGHVS and FQNEAQ. The CDR3 is 13 residues long. The V end lost 6 bases, the J end lost 6 bases, and 14 bases lay between the germline ends. The CDR3 bases are TGTGCCAGCAGTCGGGGGGGGTACGATGGCTACACCTTC. Its translation: CASSRGGYDGYTF.

The chain uses TRBV6-6 and TRBJ1-2; the match to TRBD1 covers 7 bases. Per germline, CDR1 MNHNY and CDR2 SVGAGI (reference sequence). The V and J ends lost 7 bases and 5 bases, in that order; junction bases with no gene match: 13. This CDR3 has 15 amino acids. DNA for the CDR3: TGTGCCAGCAACAACCGAGGGACAGAGGGGTATGGCTACACCTTC. This codes for CASNNRGTEGYGYTF.

The chain joins TRBV15 to TRBJ2-5, with 12 nucleotides matching TRBD2. CDR1 and CDR2 from the germline V gene are LNHNV and YYDKDF (reference sequence). J was trimmed by 5 bases and V by 1 base; bases with no gene match: 14. The CDR3 loop spans 19 amino acids. CDR3 sequence reads: CATSRAPYGLAGRGETQYF. As DNA, the CDR3 is TGTGCCACCAGCAGAGCTCCCTACGGACTAGCGGGAAGGGGGGAGACCCAGTACTTC. The variable domain in full, with the rest retrieved from reference TRBV15 and TRBJ2-5, is DAMVIQNPRYQVTQFGKPVTLSCSQTLNHNVMYWYQQKSSQAPKLLFHYYDKDFNNEADTPDNFQSRRPNTSFCFLDIRSPGLGDTAMYLCATSRAPYGLAGRGETQYFGPGTRLLVL.

The J gene is TRBJ1-5, the V gene TRBV6-4, with no clear D. The CDR3 consists of 15 residues. Germline V gives CDR1 MRHNA, CDR2 SNTAGT. With 5 bases removed from V and 2 bases from J, the gap between germline ends came to 13 bases. Here the CDR3 reads CASSPRGMGNQPQHF. The DNA for the CDR3 is TGTGCCAGCAGTCCTCGGGGAATGGGCAATCAGCCCCAGCATTTT.